The clone carrying this TCR beta chain was detected once. The record originates from a study of blood T cell repertoires in COVID-19. Study overall: COVID-19 samples collected from the United States, Italy and Spain covered acute and convalescent phases. Nucleic acid was either cDNA or gDNA, and it came from T cells, B-cell-depleted T cells, or PBMCs.

The CDR3 runs to 13 residues. Germline V gene lookup returns CDR1 MNHNS and CDR2 SASEGT. Trimming left V 2 bases short and J 7 bases short, with 11 bases between. In the original workflow: Amplified reference gene primers provided the basis for estimating nucleated cell counts. TCRdb's copy holds only in-frame clones and misses some; the assay was immunoSEQ multiplex PCR. Clonal size and the V and J genes are those of that table, whereas D and trimming came from the DNA. The table includes roughly 60,000 clones, roughly 85% detected once. The sequenced sample consisted of peripheral blood. V is TRBV6-1 and J is TRBJ2-5; D uncertain. This sequence originates from a human donor in a cohort sampled during active COVID-19. The chain's CDR3 is CASSERLEGTQYF. The CDR3 DNA reads as TGTGCCAGCAGTGAAAGGCTAGAAGGGACCCAGTACTTC.